What follows describes a single T cell receptor (beta chain). The antigen remains undetermined. The analysis combined second doses at about 4 or about 12 weeks. The CDR3 runs to 12 residues. The germline V gene has CDR1 SEHNR and CDR2 FQNEAQ (reference sequence). Deletions cut 11 bases from V and 1 base from J, with 11 bases between. Using immunoSEQ multiplex PCR, the repertoire was profiled, and TCRdb retains in-frame clones only, with some absent. Of 65,000 to 95,000 clones in the sample, 80% to 90% were seen once. These data originate in a study of T cell responses to AZD1222 COVID-19 vaccine. Study findings and constraints: After the peak T cell response, and only then, were repertoires sampled.

The chain uses TRBV7-9 and TRBJ1-1; possibly TRBD1 for D (5 bases). The clonotype was recovered from an adult who received the AZD1222 COVID-19 vaccine. The specimen comprised peripheral blood, sampled 28 days after the second AZD1222 dose. DNA for the CDR3: TGTGCCTCTCAGGGAAGGAACACTGAAGCTTTCTTT. Protein: CASQGRNTEAFF.